One T cell receptor (beta chain) is described in this entry. Its antigen is currently not known. Each CD8+ T cell subset was flow-sorted in triplicate, with approximately 300,000 cells per subset placed directly into RLT lysis buffer. Naive CD8+ T cells were defined stringently as CD45RO-CCR7+CD27+CD95- to exclude memory contaminants. Peripheral blood mononuclear cells were isolated from buffy coats by standard density gradient centrifugation. A FACSAria III was used to flow-sort naive CXCR3-negative and CXCR3-positive CD8+ T cells. An RNeasy Mini Kit was used to extract total RNA from the sorted cells. The sample belongs to a study of CXCR3-negative and CXCR3-positive naive CD8 T cells (dated by TCRdb to between 2018 and 2021). About the study as a whole: About 135 million TRB reads were obtained in total, roughly 1.5 +/- 0.3 million reads per library. The TRBV-TRBJ cluster analysis covered naive subsets from roughly 5 donors and memory cells from 3 donors. Data from ten or so donors, pooled across two independent experiments, went into the diversity and physicochemical repertoire analyses. Overall study outcomes, separate from this receptor: TRB CDR3s from CXCR3-positive naive cells showed higher hydrophobicity (lower Kidera factor 4), lower energy, and higher strength and volume indices than CXCR3-negative naive cells. Both naive subsets had comparably high repertoire diversity, while memory CD8+ T cells had much lower repertoire diversity. Because surface CD5, which has been linked to self-reactivity in mice, was comparable between naive subsets, TCR interaction strength was also inferred from TRB CDR3 physicochemical properties. Within the same donor, TRBV-TRBJ usage looked similar between naive CXCR3-negative and CXCR3-positive cells, but memory cells had distinct patterns. Freshly isolated PBMCs were used for most assays because CXCR3 expression partially decreased after cryopreservation.

The run used a NextSeq 550. The Human TCR Profiling Kit (MiLaboratory) was used to make UMI-labeled 5' RACE TRB cDNA libraries. The full amount of extracted RNA was used for cDNA synthesis, and the full amount of resulting cDNA was used for PCR amplification. Libraries were prepared in parallel with an identical number of PCR cycles. Regarding the original processing steps: MIGEC and MiXCR extracted about 53,000 +/- 10,000 unique UMI-labeled TRB cDNA molecules per library, requiring at least two reads per UMI. An average of roughly 40,000 +/- 10,000 functional in-frame TRB CDR3 nucleotide clonotypes without stop codons was found per library. After downsampling to 5000 UMI-labeled TRB molecules per sample, diversity metrics such as normalized Shannon-Wiener and Chao1 were calculated in VDJtools. For the central five CDR3 residues, VDJtools calculated physicochemical properties weighted by clonotype size, namely interaction energy, strength, volume and Kidera factor 4. Following reprocessing of the reads by TCRdb, the data hold one row per CDR3 protein sequence and no DNA is available. The V and J calls here are based on TCRdb, not the publication. The table for this sample records 84,000 or so distinct CDR3 sequences. Clones ranked in the top ten supply approximately 0.58% of the sample.

The germline V gene gives CDR1 as MNHEY and CDR2 as SVGEGT. Including cysteine and phenylalanine, the CDR3 has 13 amino acids. No DNA appears here. This clonotype was sampled from a human donor in good health. Some clones in this sample may be carry-over from other donors' samples. The sequenced material came from naive CXCR3+ CD8+ T cells from blood. The cell subset or site label, as the study defines it: CD45RO-CCR7+CD27+CD95- naive CD8+ T cells expressing CXCR3 (TNR3+). The chain is assembled from TRBV6-2 or TRBV6-3 and TRBJ2-1; the D call of TRBD1 rests on TCRdb alone, since no DNA is present to check it. For the CDR3, the sequence is CASSQGGNNEQFF.